The 24 T cell receptor beta chains in this list originate from one sample, sequenced in a study of OX40 agonist ivuxolimab in advanced cancers. Data came from immunoSEQ multiplex PCR; TCRdb stores just in-frame clones and leaves some out. Here the sample spans 60,000 to 100,000 clones, approximately 90% being singletons. This material consisted of CD4+ or CD8+ T cells sorted from blood, taken in a trial of the OX40 agonist ivuxolimab. The receptors stem from an adult with an advanced solid tumor such as melanoma, head and neck, liver or kidney cancer.

The J gene is TRBJ1-2, the V gene TRBV19; TRBD1 is a possible D gene (6 bases). Trimming left V 7 bases short and J 7 bases short, with 28 bases between. The CDR3 runs 17 residues. Germline loops: CDR1 LNHDA, CDR2 SQIVND (reference sequence). CDR3 region: CASTSARGGFDRSGYTF. In DNA, the CDR3 is TGTGCCAGTACCTCAGCGAGGGGGGGCTTTGATCGTAGTGGCTACACCTTC.

The V call is TRBV7-2, the J call TRBJ2-3, with D possibly being TRBD1 (6 bases). There are 16 residues in the CDR3. V shed 1 base and J shed 4 bases, with 15 bases lying between them. From germline, CDR1 is SGHTA and CDR2 FQGNSA. The chain's CDR3 is CASSLGPGEGADTQYF. In DNA form, the CDR3 reads TGTGCCAGCAGCTTAGGTCCCGGTGAGGGGGCAGATACGCAGTATTTT.

V gene TRBV7-8 combines with J gene TRBJ2-3; D may be TRBD1 (7 bases). CDR1 SGHVS and CDR2 FQNEAQ come from the germline V gene. V lost 3 bases and J lost 3, with 10 bases in between. The CDR3 covers 14 residues. Here the CDR3 reads CASSFAGQTDTQYF. CDR3 in DNA: TGTGCCAGCAGCTTTGCGGGACAGACAGATACGCAGTATTTT.

The chain uses TRBV7-3 and TRBJ2-7, with 12 bases that match TRBD2. Germline CDR1 reads SGHTA; CDR2 reads FQGTGA. The CDR3 length is 15 residues. The V and J ends lost 5 bases and 3 bases, in that order; junction bases with no gene match: 5. The CDR3 loop reads CASSMRLAGVYEQYF. CDR3 nucleotides: TGTGCCAGCAGCATGCGACTAGCGGGAGTCTACGAGCAGTACTTC.

The chain recombines TRBV28 with TRBJ2-7; 10 bases agree with TRBD2. Germline assignment: CDR1 MDHEN and CDR2 SYDVKM. This CDR3 has 17 amino acids. The V and J ends lost 4 bases and 0 bases, in that order; junction bases with no gene match: 9. The DNA for the CDR3 is TGTGCCAGCAGTTCCCTGGGACTAGCGTGGAGCTCCTACGAGCAGTACTTC. Translating gives CASSSLGLAWSSYEQYF.

The genes are TRBV7-8 and TRBJ2-7, with D uncertain. CDR3 length: 12 amino acids. The V end lost 5 bases, the J end lost 3 bases, and 8 bases lay between the germline ends. The V gene's germline CDR1 is SGHVS and CDR2 FQNEAQ. The CDR3 bases are TGTGCCAGCAGCCCGCAAAACTACGAGCAGTACTTC. Protein product: CASSPQNYEQYF.

This rearrangement joins TRBV19 to TRBJ2-7, with D possibly TRBD1 on 6 matching bases. The V gene's germline CDR1 is LNHDA and CDR2 SQIVND (reference sequence). The V gene lost 5 bases and the J gene lost 3 bases, with 11 bases spanning the gap. The CDR3 contains 13 residues. CDR3 DNA: TGTGCCAGTAGTGGGGGCAGGGGCTACGAGCAGTACTTC. Its translation: CASSGGRGYEQYF.

The chain recombines TRBV5-4 with TRBJ2-3, with 11 positions matching TRBD2. With 4 bases clipped from V and 4 bases from J, the junction kept 8 bases outside the gene matches. Germline V lookup: CDR1 SGHNT, CDR2 YYREEE (reference sequence). The CDR3 consists of 16 residues. The CDR3 sequence: CASSLSGREGPDTQYF. The CDR3 DNA follows: TGTGCCAGCAGCCTTAGCGGGAGGGAGGGCCCAGATACGCAGTATTTT.

The chain couples TRBV4-2 to TRBJ2-7; unclear D gene. Germline V gives CDR1 LGHNA, CDR2 YNFKEQ. The CDR3 extends over 13 amino acids. The V end was cut by 3 bases, the J end by 12 bases, with 18 bases between. For the CDR3, the DNA is TGTGCCAGCAGCCACGTACCTACAGATCTACTGTACTTC. It translates to CASSHVPTDLLYF.

The chain couples TRBV6-1 to TRBJ2-3; D not certain. CDR1 is MNHNS and CDR2 is SASEGT in the germline V gene. The CDR3 sequence is 12 residues long. V lost 4 bases and J lost 3, with 5 bases in between. The CDR3 region is CASSAETDTQYF. The CDR3 coding sequence is TGTGCCAGCAGTGCCGAGACAGATACGCAGTATTTT.

The rearrangement links TRBV4-3 to TRBJ2-1; the match to TRBD2 covers 7 bases. With 5 bases clipped from V and 3 bases from J, the junction kept 13 bases outside the gene matches. This CDR3 comprises 17 residues. Germline CDR1 reads LGHNA; CDR2 reads YSLEER. CDR3 residues: CASSASRLAELYNEQFF. CDR3 bases: TGCGCCAGCAGCGCAAGCAGGCTAGCGGAACTCTACAATGAGCAGTTCTTC.

The chain couples TRBV14 to TRBJ2-3; 8 bases are a match to TRBD2. The CDR3 contains 18 residues. V lost 0 bases, J lost 4 bases, and 12 bases stayed unmatched. CDR1 is SGHDN, CDR2 FVKESK, per germline. In DNA, the CDR3 is TGTGCCAGCAGCCAAGATTTAAGCGGGAGTTACAAAGCAGATACGCAGTATTTT. Protein sequence: CASSQDLSGSYKADTQYF.

The gene calls are TRBV18 and TRBJ1-1; D not resolved. The germline CDR1 and CDR2 sequences are KGHSH and LQKENI. The CDR3 is made up of 15 amino acids. V gave up 2 bases and J gave up 5 bases, with 15 bases separating them. The CDR3 nucleotides read TGTGCCAGCTCACCAGTAGGACCCGCGGGGACTGAAGCTTTCTTT. This gives the protein CASSPVGPAGTEAFF.

V and J are TRBV5-1 and TRBJ2-1; D might be TRBD1 (8 bases). From germline, CDR1 is SGHRS and CDR2 YFSETQ. The CDR3 is made up of 13 amino acids. V was cut by 4 bases and J by 10 bases, with 15 bases left in between. The CDR3, as DNA: TGCGCCAGCAGCCCGGACAGGGAGGGCGAGCAGTTCTTC. Its translation: CASSPDREGEQFF.

The sample holds one count of this clone. The chain has TRBV5-1 and TRBJ2-7; D is unresolved. Trimming took 4 bases from V and 1 from J, leaving 12 bases between them. CDR3 length equals 14 residues. Germline-derived CDR1 and CDR2 are SGHRS and YFSETQ. CDR3 in DNA: TGCGCCAGCAGCAAGGAACTACCTTCCTACGAGCAGTACTTC. Protein sequence: CASSKELPSYEQYF. The whole variable domain, filled in from reference TRBV5-1 and TRBJ2-7, reads KAGVTQTPRYLIKTRGQQVTLSCSPISGHRSVSWYQQTPGQGLQFLFEYFSETQRNKGNFPGRFSGRQFSNSRSEMNVSTLELGDSALYLCASSKELPSYEQYFGPGTRLTVT.

Comments on this clone: At one boundary the junction diverges from the germline segment, which might be a read error. The rearrangement joins TRBV2 to TRBJ2-7, with 9 nucleotides matching TRBD1. CDR1 and CDR2 (germline): SNHLY, FYNNEI. This CDR3 has 12 residues. The CDR3 DNA reads as TGTGCCAGCAGGGTTACAGGGGGCGAGGAGTACTTC. Amino acid sequence: CASRVTGGEEYF.

V and J are TRBV19 and TRBJ1-2; 9 bases align to TRBD1. J lost 3 bases, V lost 6 bases, and 8 bases had no gene match. Per germline, CDR1 LNHDA and CDR2 SQIVND (reference sequence). The CDR3 spans 15 residues. This CDR3 reads CASSEQGARDYGYTF. CDR3 DNA sequence: TGTGCCAGTAGCGAACAGGGGGCGCGTGACTATGGCTACACCTTC.

V usage is TRBV25-1 and J usage is TRBJ2-7; D uncertain. The CDR3 is 13 residues long. Germline lookup yields CDR1 MGHDK and CDR2 SYGVNS. Trimming stripped 4 bases from V and 3 bases from J, with 10 bases between. CDR3 sequence: CASSAWAYYEQYF. In nucleotides, the CDR3 is TGTGCCAGCAGTGCCTGGGCTTACTACGAGCAGTACTTC.

V gene TRBV7-9 combines with J gene TRBJ1-1; TRBD1 might be the D (5 bases). Per the germline V gene, CDR1 is SEHNR and CDR2 is FQNEAQ (reference sequence). V lost 8 bases, J lost 5 bases, and 9 bases lay in between. The CDR3 has 11 residues. This CDR3 reads CASPGGTEAFF. DNA for the CDR3: TGTGCCAGCCCCGGGGGAACTGAAGCTTTCTTT.

This chain uses TRBV30 with TRBJ1-4; TRBD1 matches at 9 bases. Unmatched junction bases numbered 7, after V lost 3 bases and J lost 5 bases. CDR1 and CDR2 from the germline V gene are GTSNPN and SVGIG (reference sequence). The CDR3 totals 15 residues. The chain's CDR3 is CAWSLGQGENEKLFF. The CDR3 coding sequence is TGTGCCTGGAGCCTGGGACAGGGAGAGAATGAAAAACTGTTTTTT.

CDR3 in DNA: TGTGCCAGCAGCTTGGATCGGAGCGAGCAGTACTTC. Translated, it gives CASSLDRSEQYF. The chain is built from TRBV5-4 and TRBJ2-7; D is unresolved. This CDR3 region has 12 residues. Germline CDR1 SGHNT, CDR2 YYREEE (reference sequence). With 0 bases removed from V and 6 bases from J, the gap between germline ends came to 7 bases. The complete variable domain, with remaining parts taken from reference TRBV5-4 and TRBJ2-7, reads ETGVTQSPTHLIKTRGQQVTLRCSSQSGHNTVSWYQQALGQGPQFIFQYYREEENGRGNFPPRFSGLQFPNYSSELNVNALELDDSALYLCASSLDRSEQYFGPGTRLTVT.

The CDR3 DNA reads TGTGCCAGCAGCTCATCGCCGGGACTAGCGGGCCTCCGGCCGTACTTC. It specifies CASSSSPGLAGLRPYF. The chain joins TRBV7-9 to TRBJ2-5; TRBD2 matches 12 bases. This CDR3 contains 16 residues. Germline CDR1 SEHNR, CDR2 FQNEAQ (reference sequence). V lost 4 bases and J lost 13; bases outside the gene matches: 16.

For the CDR3, the DNA is TGTGCCAGCAAAGTATCGGGGACAGATACGCAGTATTTT. As protein: CASKVSGTDTQYF. The rearrangement links TRBV7-9 to TRBJ2-3; possible D gene TRBD2, 5 bases. The CDR3 extends over 13 amino acids. The V gene lost 7 bases and the J gene lost 3 bases, with 11 bases spanning the gap. The V gene's germline CDR1 is SEHNR and CDR2 FQNEAQ (reference sequence).

The chain is built from TRBV28 and TRBJ1-2; TRBD1 agrees at 7 bases. Germline CDR1 is MDHEN and CDR2 is SYDVKM. V lost 3 bases to trimming and J lost 6 bases; unmatched junction nucleotides: 19. The CDR3 extends over 18 amino acids. The DNA for the CDR3 is TGTGCCAGCAGTTTCCTCGTCAGACAGGGACTGTCTCGGGATGGCTACACCTTC. Translating it yields CASSFLVRQGLSRDGYTF.